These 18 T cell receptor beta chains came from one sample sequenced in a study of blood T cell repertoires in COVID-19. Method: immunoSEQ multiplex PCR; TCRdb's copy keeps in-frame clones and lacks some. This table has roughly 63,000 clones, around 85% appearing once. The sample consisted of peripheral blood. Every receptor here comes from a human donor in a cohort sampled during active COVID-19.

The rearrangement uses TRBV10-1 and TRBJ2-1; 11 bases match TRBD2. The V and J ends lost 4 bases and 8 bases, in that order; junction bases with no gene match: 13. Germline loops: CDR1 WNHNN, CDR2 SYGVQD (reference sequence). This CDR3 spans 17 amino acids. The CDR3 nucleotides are TGCGCCAGCAGTGTCGGCCCGGGACTAGCGGATGATGATGAGCAGTTCTTC. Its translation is CASSVGPGLADDDEQFF.

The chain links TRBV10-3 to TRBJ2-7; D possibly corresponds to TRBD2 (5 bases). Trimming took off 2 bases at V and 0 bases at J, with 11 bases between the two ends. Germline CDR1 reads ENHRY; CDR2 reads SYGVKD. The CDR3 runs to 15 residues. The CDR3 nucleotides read TGTGCCATCAGTGAGAGGTCTACTAGCTCCTACGAGCAGTACTTC. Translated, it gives CAISERSTSSYEQYF.

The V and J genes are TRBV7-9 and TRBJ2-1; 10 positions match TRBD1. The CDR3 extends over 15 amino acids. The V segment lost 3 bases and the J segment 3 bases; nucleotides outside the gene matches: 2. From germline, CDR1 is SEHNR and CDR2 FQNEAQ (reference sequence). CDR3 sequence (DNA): TGTGCCAGCAGCTTGTGGACAGGGGGCTACAATGAGCAGTTCTTC. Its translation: CASSLWTGGYNEQFF.

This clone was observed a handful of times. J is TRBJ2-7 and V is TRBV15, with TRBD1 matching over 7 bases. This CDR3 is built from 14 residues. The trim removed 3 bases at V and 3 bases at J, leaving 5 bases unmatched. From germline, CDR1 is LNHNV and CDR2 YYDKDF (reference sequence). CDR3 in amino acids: CATSRGQSHYEQYF. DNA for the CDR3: TGTGCCACCAGCAGGGGACAGTCTCACTACGAGCAGTACTTC.

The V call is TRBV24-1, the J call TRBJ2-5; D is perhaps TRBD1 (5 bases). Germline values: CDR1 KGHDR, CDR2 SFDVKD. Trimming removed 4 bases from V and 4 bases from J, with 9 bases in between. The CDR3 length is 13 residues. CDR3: CATSERQRETQYF. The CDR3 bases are TGTGCCACCAGTGAGAGACAGAGAGAGACCCAGTACTTC.

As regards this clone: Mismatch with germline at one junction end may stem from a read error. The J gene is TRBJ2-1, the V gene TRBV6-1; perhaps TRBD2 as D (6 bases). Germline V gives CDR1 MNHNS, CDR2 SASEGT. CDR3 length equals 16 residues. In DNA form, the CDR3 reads TGTGCCAGCAGTGAAGCCACCGGGGGATCCTTCAATGAGCAGTTCTTC. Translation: CASSEATGGSFNEQFF.

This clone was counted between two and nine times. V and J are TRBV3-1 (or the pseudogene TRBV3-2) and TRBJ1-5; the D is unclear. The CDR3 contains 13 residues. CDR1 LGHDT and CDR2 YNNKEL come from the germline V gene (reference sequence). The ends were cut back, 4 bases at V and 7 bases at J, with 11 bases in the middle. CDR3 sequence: CASSRREYQPQHF. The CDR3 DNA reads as TGTGCCAGCAGCCGGAGAGAATACCAGCCCCAGCATTTT.

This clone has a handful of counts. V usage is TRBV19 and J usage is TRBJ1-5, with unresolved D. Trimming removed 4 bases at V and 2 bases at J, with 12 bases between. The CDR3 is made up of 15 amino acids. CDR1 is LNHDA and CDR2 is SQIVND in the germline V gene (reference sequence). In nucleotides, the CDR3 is TGTGCCAGTAGTAAAAGATGGGAGGGCAATCAGCCCCAGCATTTT. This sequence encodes CASSKRWEGNQPQHF.

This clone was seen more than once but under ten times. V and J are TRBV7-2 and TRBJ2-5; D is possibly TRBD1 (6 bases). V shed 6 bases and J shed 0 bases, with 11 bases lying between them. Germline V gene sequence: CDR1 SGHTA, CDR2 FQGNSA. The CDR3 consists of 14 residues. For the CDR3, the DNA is TGTGCCAGCAGACAAGACAGGAACCAAGAGACCCAGTACTTC. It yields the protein CASRQDRNQETQYF. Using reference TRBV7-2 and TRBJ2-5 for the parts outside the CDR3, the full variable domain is GAGVSQSPSNKVTEKGKDVELRCDPISGHTALYWYRQSLGQGLEFLIYFQGNSAPDKSGLPSDRFSAERTGGSVSTLTIQRTQQEDSAVYLCASRQDRNQETQYFGPGTRLLVL.

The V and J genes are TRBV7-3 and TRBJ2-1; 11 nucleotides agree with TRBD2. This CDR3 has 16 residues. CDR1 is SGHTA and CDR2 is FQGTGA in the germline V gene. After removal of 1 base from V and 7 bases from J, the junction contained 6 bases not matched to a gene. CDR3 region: CASSLSASGRRNEQFF. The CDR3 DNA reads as TGTGCCAGCAGCTTAAGCGCTAGCGGGAGGCGAAATGAGCAGTTCTTC.

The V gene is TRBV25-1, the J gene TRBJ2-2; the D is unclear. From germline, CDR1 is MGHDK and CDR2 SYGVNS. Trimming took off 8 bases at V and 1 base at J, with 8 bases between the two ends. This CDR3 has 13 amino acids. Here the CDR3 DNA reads TGTGCCAGCTTTCAGGAGAACACCGGGGAGCTGTTTTTT. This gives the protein CASFQENTGELFF.

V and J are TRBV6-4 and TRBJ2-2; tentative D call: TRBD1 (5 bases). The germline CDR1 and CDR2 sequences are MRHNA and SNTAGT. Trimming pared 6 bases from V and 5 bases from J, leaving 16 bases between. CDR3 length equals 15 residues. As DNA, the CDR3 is TGTGCCAGCAGAAGGGGCAGGGATACGACCGGGGAGCTGTTTTTT. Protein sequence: CASRRGRDTTGELFF.

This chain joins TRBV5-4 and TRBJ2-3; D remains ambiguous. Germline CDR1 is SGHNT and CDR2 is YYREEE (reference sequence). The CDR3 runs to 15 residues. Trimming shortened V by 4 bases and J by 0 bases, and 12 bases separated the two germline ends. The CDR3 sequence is CASSPETRSTDTQYF. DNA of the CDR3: TGTGCCAGCAGCCCCGAAACGAGGAGCACAGATACGCAGTATTTT.

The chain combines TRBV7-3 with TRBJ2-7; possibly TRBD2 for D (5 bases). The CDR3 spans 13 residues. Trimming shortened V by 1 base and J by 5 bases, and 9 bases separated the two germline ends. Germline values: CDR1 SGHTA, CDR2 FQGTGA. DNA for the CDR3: TGTGCCAGCAGCTTAAAACCCGGGAACGAGCAGTACTTC. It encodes CASSLKPGNEQYF.

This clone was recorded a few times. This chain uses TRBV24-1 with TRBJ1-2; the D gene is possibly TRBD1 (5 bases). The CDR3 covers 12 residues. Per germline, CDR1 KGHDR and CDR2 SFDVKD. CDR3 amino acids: CAPSRGTGGYTF. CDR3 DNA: TGTGCACCCTCGCGGGGGACGGGGGGCTACACCTTC.

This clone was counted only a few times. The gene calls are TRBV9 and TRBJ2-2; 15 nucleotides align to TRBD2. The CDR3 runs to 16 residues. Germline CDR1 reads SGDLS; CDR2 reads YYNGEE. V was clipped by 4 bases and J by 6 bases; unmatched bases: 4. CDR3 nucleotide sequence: TGTGCCAGCAGCACATGGACTAGCGGGAGGGCCGGGGAGCTGTTTTTT. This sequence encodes CASSTWTSGRAGELFF.

The CDR3 spells CAISESTNPYYGYTF. In DNA, the CDR3 is TGTGCCATCAGTGAGTCCACAAACCCCTACTATGGCTACACCTTC. J is TRBJ1-2 and V is TRBV10-3; no definite D call. The CDR3 sequence is 15 residues long. Trimming stripped 0 bases from V and 3 bases from J, with 11 bases between. CDR1 ENHRY and CDR2 SYGVKD come from the germline V gene.

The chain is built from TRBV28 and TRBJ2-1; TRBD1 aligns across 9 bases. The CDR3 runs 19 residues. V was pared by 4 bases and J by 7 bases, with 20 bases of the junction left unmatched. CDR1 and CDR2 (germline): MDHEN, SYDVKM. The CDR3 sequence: CASSSVGTGRAGAGNEQFF. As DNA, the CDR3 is TGTGCCAGCAGTTCCGTTGGGACAGGGAGGGCGGGAGCGGGGAATGAGCAGTTCTTC.